Shown below are 25 T cell receptor beta chains from a single sample sequenced in a study of T cell repertoires in cytomegalovirus infection (dated by TCRdb to about 2019). Sequencing was carried out with an Illumina HiSeq 1500. TCRdb trimmed the raw reads at Q25, called clones with MiXCR and kept productive beta chains. Entries that share a CDR3 protein sequence are merged under the most common genes and DNA. The sample profile shows hundreds of thousands of distinct CDR3 sequences; roughly 17% of them were found once. The top ten clonotypes cover approximately 12% of the sample. Sequencing was carried out using PBMCs. These receptor sequences come from a human donor in good health (CMV status not recorded). Some clones in this sample may be carry-over from other donors' samples.

V is TRBV7-8 and J is TRBJ1-5; 8 nucleotides agree with TRBD1. Germline CDR1 is SGHVS and CDR2 is FQNEAQ. J was trimmed by 7 bases and V by 5 bases; bases with no gene match: 10. There are 15 residues in the CDR3. CDR3 sequence: CASSLDRVSYQPQHF. DNA for the CDR3: TGTGCCAGCAGCCTGGACAGGGTGTCGTACCAGCCCCAGCATTTT.

The table lists this clonotype with a few counts. The chain couples TRBV2 to TRBJ1-1; 7 bases match TRBD1. CDR1 SNHLY and CDR2 FYNNEI come from the germline V gene. Trimming cost V 4 bases and J 7 bases; bases outside gene matches: 6. CDR3 length equals 13 residues. CDR3 region: CASSGQGAVEAFF. In nucleotides, the CDR3 is TGTGCCAGCAGTGGACAGGGTGCCGTTGAAGCTTTCTTT.

The chain has TRBV6-5 and TRBJ2-7, with 7 bases that match TRBD1. Germline assignment: CDR1 MNHEY and CDR2 SVGAGI. CDR3 length equals 14 residues. Losses at the gene ends were 6 bases for V and 0 bases for J; bases not matched to a gene: 5. CDR3 in DNA: TGTGCCAGCAGGGTAGGGGGCAGCTCCTACGAGCAGTACTTC. It encodes CASRVGGSSYEQYF.

The genes are TRBV28 and TRBJ2-5; D call uncertain. The CDR3 consists of 17 residues. The germline CDR1 and CDR2 sequences are MDHEN and SYDVKM. V was pared by 6 bases and J by 0 bases, with 20 bases between. CDR3 region: CASSPLIRLVDQETQYF. CDR3 DNA: TGTGCCAGCAGCCCTCTAATTAGGCTAGTCGACCAAGAGACCCAGTACTTC. Drawing the rest from reference TRBV28 and TRBJ2-5, the complete variable domain is DVKVTQSSRYLVKRTGEKVFLECVQDMDHENMFWYRQDPGLGLRLIYFSYDVKMKEKGDIPEGYSVSREKKERFSLILESASTNQTSMYLCASSPLIRLVDQETQYFGPGTRLLVL.

CDR3 sequence: CAISQVGTLNTEAFF. CDR3 DNA: TGTGCCATCAGTCAAGTTGGGACATTGAACACTGAAGCTTTCTTT. The J gene is TRBJ1-1, the V gene TRBV10-3; possible D gene TRBD1, 6 bases. Germline V lookup: CDR1 ENHRY, CDR2 SYGVKD. The ends were cut back, 5 bases at V and 0 bases at J, with 13 bases in the middle. The CDR3 has 15 residues.

The chain links TRBV19 to TRBJ1-1, with D tentatively TRBD1 (5 bases). Germline values: CDR1 LNHDA, CDR2 SQIVND (reference sequence). V lost 5 bases and J 5 bases, leaving 27 bases between the germline ends. The CDR3 has 18 amino acids. CDR3 protein: CASSPTPAAGGVRTEAFF. The CDR3 DNA is TGTGCCAGTAGTCCAACGCCGGCCGCCGGGGGAGTGAGAACTGAAGCTTTCTTT.

This clonotype has a count of ten or more. The rearrangement joins TRBV10-3 to TRBJ1-1; 7 bases are shared with TRBD1. The V segment lost 5 bases and the J segment 1 base; nucleotides outside the gene matches: 7. The germline gives CDR1 ENHRY, CDR2 SYGVKD. The CDR3 has 15 residues. Here the CDR3 reads CAISLSTGSNTEAFF. The CDR3 DNA reads as TGTGCCATCAGTTTGTCGACAGGGTCGAACACTGAAGCTTTCTTT.

The chain uses TRBV19 and TRBJ2-3, with D maybe TRBD2 (5 bases). This CDR3 contains 14 residues. V was trimmed by 3 bases and J by 4 bases, leaving 11 bases between them. Per the germline V gene, CDR1 is LNHDA and CDR2 is SQIVND (reference sequence). CDR3 sequence reads: CASSISGVPDTQYF. The DNA for the CDR3 is TGTGCCAGTAGTATCTCCGGGGTTCCAGATACGCAGTATTTT.

The DNA for the CDR3 is TGCGCCAGCAGCCCGGGTATAATGACAGTCATGAACACTGAAGCTTTCTTT. Its translation: CASSPGIMTVMNTEAFF. The chain is built from TRBV5-1 and TRBJ1-1; D is possibly TRBD1 (5 bases). Germline assignment: CDR1 SGHRS and CDR2 YFSETQ. V was pared by 4 bases and J by 0 bases, with 19 bases between. CDR3 length: 17 residues. Drawing the rest from reference TRBV5-1 and TRBJ1-1, the complete variable domain is KAGVTQTPRYLIKTRGQQVTLSCSPISGHRSVSWYQQTPGQGLQFLFEYFSETQRNKGNFPGRFSGRQFSNSRSEMNVSTLELGDSALYLCASSPGIMTVMNTEAFFGQGTRLTVV.

A few counts support this clonotype. The chain is built from TRBV9 and TRBJ2-3; 7 bases are a match to TRBD2. V lost 3 bases, J lost 2 bases, and 12 bases stayed unmatched. CDR1 is SGDLS and CDR2 is YYNGEE in the germline V gene. The CDR3 consists of 17 residues. The CDR3 DNA reads as TGTGCCAGCAGCGCCGGAGCTAGCGGCCATATCACAGATACGCAGTATTTT. Its protein is CASSAGASGHITDTQYF.

The chain joins TRBV27 to TRBJ1-1; D possibly corresponds to TRBD1 (6 bases). CDR1 MNHEY and CDR2 SMNVEV come from the germline V gene (reference sequence). The ends were cut back, 0 bases at V and 0 bases at J, with 11 bases in the middle. This CDR3 is 16 amino acids long. The CDR3: CASSLSYRVMNTEAFF. In DNA form, the CDR3 reads TGTGCCAGCAGTTTATCCTACAGGGTTATGAACACTGAAGCTTTCTTT.

The rearrangement uses TRBV5-1 and TRBJ2-2; 7 nucleotides match TRBD1. CDR3 size: 16 residues. Germline lookup yields CDR1 SGHRS and CDR2 YFSETQ. Trimming removed 1 base from V and 5 bases from J; junction bases left unmatched: 8. CDR3 nucleotides: TGCGCCAGCAGCTTGATCGTGACAGGGCAAACCGGGGAGCTGTTTTTT. Translating it yields CASSLIVTGQTGELFF.

This clonotype was recorded many times. The rearrangement links TRBV10-3 to TRBJ2-5; D is perhaps TRBD2 (6 bases). With 6 bases removed from V and 2 bases from J, the gap between germline ends came to 10 bases. Germline values: CDR1 ENHRY, CDR2 SYGVKD. The CDR3 loop spans 13 amino acids. The DNA for the CDR3 is TGTGCCATCAGCCTGGACTATCAAGAGACCCAGTACTTC. It codes for CAISLDYQETQYF.

The sample holds many counts of this clonotype. This chain connects TRBV7-2 to TRBJ2-7; D is perhaps TRBD1 or TRBD2 (6 bases each). With 1 base removed from V and 0 bases from J, the gap between germline ends came to 16 bases. Germline V gene data show CDR1 as SGHTA and CDR2 as FQGNSA. CDR3 length equals 17 residues. The CDR3: CASSLGPGAVLSYEQYF. In DNA, the CDR3 is TGTGCCAGCAGCTTAGGGCCGGGGGCAGTCCTCTCCTACGAGCAGTACTTC.

The rearrangement uses TRBV28 and TRBJ2-1; unclear D gene. CDR1 MDHEN and CDR2 SYDVKM come from the germline V gene. Trimming shortened V by 5 bases and J by 5 bases, and 22 bases separated the two germline ends. The CDR3 covers 17 residues. In DNA, the CDR3 is TGTGCCAGCAGTAACCAATTTGGAATACGCGGTCACAATGAGCAGTTCTTC. Its translation is CASSNQFGIRGHNEQFF.

This clonotype was detected many times. This sequence joins TRBV12-3 or TRBV12-4 and TRBJ1-2; 9 bases are shared with TRBD1. The CDR3 runs to 18 residues. V was clipped by 6 bases and J by 6 bases; unmatched bases: 20. The CDR3 sequence is CASSSYVPGQGGLNGYTF. DNA for the CDR3: TGTGCCAGCAGCTCCTACGTCCCGGGACAGGGAGGTCTTAATGGCTACACCTTC.

The rearrangement uses TRBV2 and TRBJ2-5; 9 bases are shared with TRBD1. Looked up from germline, CDR1 is SNHLY and CDR2 is FYNNEI. Unmatched junction bases numbered 5, after V lost 2 bases and J lost 7 bases. This CDR3 is built from 14 residues. CDR3 nucleotide sequence: TGTGCCAGCAGTGAAACAGGGGGCATGGGGACCCAGTACTTC. It is translated as CASSETGGMGTQYF.

A few counts support this clonotype. The V gene is TRBV10-3, the J gene TRBJ1-1, with 9 bases aligning to TRBD1. V lost 6 bases, J lost 4 bases, and 9 bases stayed unmatched. Per the germline V gene, CDR1 is ENHRY and CDR2 is SYGVKD. This CDR3 spans 15 amino acids. The CDR3 region is CAISAPGQGSTEAFF. CDR3 DNA sequence: TGTGCCATCAGCGCCCCGGGACAGGGATCCACTGAAGCTTTCTTT.

The V and J genes are TRBV28 and TRBJ1-1; the D gene is possibly TRBD1 (6 bases). V lost 8 bases and J lost 3, with 19 bases in between. The CDR3 is made up of 15 amino acids. CDR1 is MDHEN and CDR2 is SYDVKM in the germline V gene. CDR3: CASAPGVPWDTEAFF. CDR3 coding DNA: TGTGCCAGCGCGCCAGGGGTTCCATGGGACACTGAAGCTTTCTTT.

This clonotype was recorded many times. This chain uses TRBV7-2 with TRBJ1-3; tentative D call: TRBD1 (6 bases). The CDR3 has 16 residues. V lost 5 bases and J lost 1, with 15 bases in between. The germline gives CDR1 SGHTA, CDR2 FQGNSA. The CDR3 DNA reads as TGTGCCAGCAGCCCCCGGACAGAACTATCTGGAAACACCATATATTTT. This gives the protein CASSPRTELSGNTIYF.

J is TRBJ1-5 and V is TRBV5-1; maybe TRBD1 (5 bases). V shed 7 bases and J shed 6 bases, with 20 bases lying between them. The germline V gene encodes CDR1 SGHRS and CDR2 YFSETQ. The length of the CDR3 is 15 residues. DNA of the CDR3: TGCGCCAGCTGTTGGGGGGACTCCGGTGGTCAGCCCCAGCATTTT. It is translated as CASCWGDSGGQPQHF.

The chain has TRBV3-1 and TRBJ1-6, with D uncertain. CDR1 is LGHDT, CDR2 YNNKEL, per germline (reference sequence). The V gene lost 3 bases and the J gene lost 7 bases, with 10 bases spanning the gap. The CDR3 totals 14 residues. In DNA, the CDR3 is TGTGCCAGCAGCCACGGGGTTCTCAATTCACCCCTCCACTTT. Its protein is CASSHGVLNSPLHF. Full variable domain (missing parts from reference TRBV3-1 and TRBJ1-6): DTAVSQTPKYLVTQMGNDKSIKCEQNLGHDTMYWYKQDSKKFLKIMFSYNNKELIINETVPNRFSPKSPDKAHLNLHINSLELGDSAVYFCASSHGVLNSPLHFGNGTRLTVT.

The chain combines TRBV12-3 or TRBV12-4 with TRBJ2-2; weak D call: TRBD1 (6 bases). The CDR3 runs to 16 residues. V shed 1 base and J shed 0 bases, with 9 bases lying between them. This CDR3 is CASSLEGEANTGELFF. Here the CDR3 DNA reads TGTGCCAGCAGTTTAGAGGGGGAAGCGAACACCGGGGAGCTGTTTTTT.

This chain links TRBV5-6 with TRBJ2-1; 7 nucleotides match TRBD1. V shed 0 bases, J shed 10 bases, and the junction held 1 base outside the gene matches. Germline loops: CDR1 SGHDT, CDR2 YYEEEE. This CDR3 is built from 12 residues. The CDR3 DNA sequence: TGTGCCAGCAGCTTGGGGACAGGCGAGCAGTTCTTC. Residues: CASSLGTGEQFF.

V and J are TRBV12-5 and TRBJ2-5; D assignment may be TRBD1 or TRBD2 (5 bases each). Germline CDR1 LGHNT, CDR2 FRNRAP. The CDR3 is 13 amino acids. Trimming removed 6 bases at V and 3 bases at J, with 11 bases between. The CDR3 DNA reads TGTGCTAGTGGCCATGGGACGGAAGAGACCCAGTACTTC. Its protein product is CASGHGTEETQYF.